The clone carrying this T cell receptor (beta chain) was seen only a few times. The antigen is not known. The CDR3 runs 17 residues. Trimming cost V 5 bases and J 0 bases, with 18 bases left between them. The germline V gene has CDR1 SNHLY and CDR2 FYNNEI. Treatment specified: approximately nine-day PBMC culture with coronavirus spike peptide pools or control peptides (ViraFEST assay). Oncomine TCR Beta short-read sequencing was applied to DNA from cultured CD4+ T cells. Each CDR3 protein gets one entry after TCRdb re-called the PCR reads with MiXCR. The sample yields approximately 15,000 distinct CDR3 sequences, approximately 50% seen once. This specimen comes from a study of vaccination and CD4 T cells after COVID-19. Study at large: There were two doses of either BNT162b2 or mRNA-1273 vaccine given to participants.

V usage is TRBV2 and J usage is TRBJ2-3; D is undetermined. The origin of this receptor is a human donor who had recovered from COVID-19. The specimen sequenced was CD4+ T cells from blood, cultured in vitro. CDR3 DNA: TGTGCCAGCAGTCGAGGCTCAAACCCCTTTAGCACAGATACGCAGTATTTT. This translates into CASSRGSNPFSTDTQYF.